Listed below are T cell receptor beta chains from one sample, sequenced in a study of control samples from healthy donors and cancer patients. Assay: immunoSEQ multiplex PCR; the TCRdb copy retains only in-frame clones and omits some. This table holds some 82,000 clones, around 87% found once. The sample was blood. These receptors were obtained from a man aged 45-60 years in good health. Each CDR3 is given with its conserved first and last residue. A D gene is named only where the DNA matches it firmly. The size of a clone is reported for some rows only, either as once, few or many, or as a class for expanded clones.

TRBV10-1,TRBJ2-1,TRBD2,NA,TGCGCCAGCAGTGGGTTAGCGGGAGCTCGGTACAATGAGCAGTTCTTC,CASSGLAGARYNEQFF
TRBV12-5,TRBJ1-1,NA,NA,TGTGCTAGTGGTTTTATTCTTGAATTTAACACTGAAGCTTTCTTT,CASGFILEFNTEAFF
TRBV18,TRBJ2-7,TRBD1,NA,TGTGCCAGCTCACCACAAGGGGACAGGCCCTACGAGCAGTACTTC,CASSPQGDRPYEQYF
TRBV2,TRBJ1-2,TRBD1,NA,TGTGCCAGCAGCCGGGACAGCTATGGCTACACCTTC,CASSRDSYGYTF
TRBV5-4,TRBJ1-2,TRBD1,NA,TGTGCCAGCAGCTTCGGACAGGATCTTAACTATGGCTACACCTTC,CASSFGQDLNYGYTF
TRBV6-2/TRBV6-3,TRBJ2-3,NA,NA,TGTGCCAGCAGTTACGGAGGGGGCGGTGGGGATACGCAGTATTTT,CASSYGGGGGDTQYF
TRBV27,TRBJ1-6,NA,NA,TGTGCCAGCAGTTTACCCTCCGACACCTCACCCCTCCACTTT,CASSLPSDTSPLHF
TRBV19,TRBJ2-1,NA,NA,TGTGCCAGTCGGCTAGCGAGCTCCTACAATGAGCAGTTCTTC,CASRLASSYNEQFF
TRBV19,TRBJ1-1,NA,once,TGTGCCAGTAGTGTGGGGTTTGACACTGAAGCTTTCTTT,CASSVGFDTEAFF
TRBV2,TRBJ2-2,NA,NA,TGTGCCAGCAGTTTAGAGGACTACCGGAACACCGGGGAGCTGTTTTTT,CASSLEDYRNTGELFF
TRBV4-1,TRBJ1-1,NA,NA,TGCGCCAGCAGCCAAGTGGAGGGAACTGAAGCTTTCTTT,CASSQVEGTEAFF
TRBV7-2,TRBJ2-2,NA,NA,TGTGCCAGCAGCCCCCAGGGTGGGGGGAACACCGGGGAGCTGTTTTTT,CASSPQGGGNTGELFF
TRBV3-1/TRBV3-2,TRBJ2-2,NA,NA,TGTGCCAGCAGCCGCAGGGGGGACACCGGGGAGCTGTTTTTT,CASSRRGDTGELFF
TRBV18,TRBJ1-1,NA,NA,TGTGCCAGCTCACCATCAGGGGACACTGAAGCTTTCTTT,CASSPSGDTEAFF
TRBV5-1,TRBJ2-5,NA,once,TGCGCCAGCAGCGTCCCAGGGAGAGAGACCCAGTACTTC,CASSVPGRETQYF
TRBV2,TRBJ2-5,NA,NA,TGTGCCAGCAGTGAAGGTCTCGGGGGGACCCAGTACTTC,CASSEGLGGTQYF
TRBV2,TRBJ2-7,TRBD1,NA,TGTGCCAGCAGTGACAGGGGGCTAACGGGTGAGCAGTACTTC,CASSDRGLTGEQYF
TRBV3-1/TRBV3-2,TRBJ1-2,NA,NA,TGTGCCAGCAGCTATGATAATAACTATGGCTACACCTTC,CASSYDNNYGYTF
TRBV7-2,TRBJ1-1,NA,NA,TGTGCCAGCAGCTTACAGGGGTCGAACACTGAAGCTTTCTTT,CASSLQGSNTEAFF
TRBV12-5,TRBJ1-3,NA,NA,TGTGCTAGTGGTAGGAGCTCTGGAAACACCATATATTTT,CASGRSSGNTIYF
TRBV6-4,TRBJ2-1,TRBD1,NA,TGTGCCAGCAGTGACACGGACAGGGATTACAATGAGCAGTTCTTC,CASSDTDRDYNEQFF
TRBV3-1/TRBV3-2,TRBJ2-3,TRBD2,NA,TGTGCCAGCAGCTTAGCGGGAGGGCCCTCGGATACGCAGTATTTT,CASSLAGGPSDTQYF
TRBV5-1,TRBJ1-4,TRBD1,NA,TGCGCCAGCAGCTTGGTACAGGGGGGTGAAAAACTGTTTTTT,CASSLVQGGEKLFF
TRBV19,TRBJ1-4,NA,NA,TGTGCCAGTAGTACTGGGATGGTGACTAATGAAAAACTGTTTTTT,CASSTGMVTNEKLFF
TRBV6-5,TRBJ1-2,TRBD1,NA,TGTGCCAGCAGTTACGGACAGGTGGGCTATGGCTACACCTTC,CASSYGQVGYGYTF
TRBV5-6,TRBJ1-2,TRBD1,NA,TGTGCCAGCAGGCTCGGACAGGGAGAGGGCTACACCTTC,CASRLGQGEGYTF
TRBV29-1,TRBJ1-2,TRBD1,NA,TGCAGCGTTGAAGCCATGGGACAGAGCCTTTATGGCTACACCTTC,CSVEAMGQSLYGYTF
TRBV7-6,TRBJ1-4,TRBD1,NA,TGTGCCAGCAGCTTAGAAGGGGGCTCGAATGAAAAACTGTTTTTT,CASSLEGGSNEKLFF
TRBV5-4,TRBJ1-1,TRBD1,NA,TGTGCCAGCAGCTTAGGGACAGGGGTTATGAACACTGAAGCTTTCTTT,CASSLGTGVMNTEAFF
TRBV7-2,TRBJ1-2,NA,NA,TGTGCCAGCAGCCTGGGACGGAACAACTATGGCTACACCTTC,CASSLGRNNYGYTF
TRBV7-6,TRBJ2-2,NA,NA,TGTGCCAGCAGCTTAAAGGCAGGGAACACCGGGGAGCTGTTTTTT,CASSLKAGNTGELFF
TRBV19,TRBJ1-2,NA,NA,TGTGCCAGTAGTATCGACGGTCGAACCTATGGCTACACCTTC,CASSIDGRTYGYTF
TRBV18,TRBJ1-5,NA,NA,TGTGCCAGCTCACTCGCAGGGCTTCAGCCCCAGCATTTT,CASSLAGLQPQHF